This T cell receptor beta chain came from a study of radiation and T cells in renal cell carcinoma. The repertoire was sequenced with immunoSEQ multiplex PCR; TCRdb's copy has only in-frame clones and lacks some. In the table there are some 150,000 clones, 70% to 90% of which are singletons. Time point given: baseline pretreatment blood. Treatment in this sample: 15 Gy SBRT to primary tumor, nephrectomy 4 weeks later. Between the trimmed V and J ends, which lost 1 base and 2 bases, there was a span of 13 bases. Germline lookup yields CDR1 SGDLS and CDR2 YYNGEE. The CDR3 is 15 amino acids. The specimen was blood, collected from a patient whose treatment included radiotherapy and nephrectomy. The origin of this receptor is a woman aged 45 to 65 with renal cell carcinoma. V is TRBV9 and J is TRBJ2-7, with D tentatively TRBD1 (6 bases). CDR3 sequence reads: CASSVSTGPAYEQYF. The CDR3 nucleotides read TGTGCCAGCAGCGTATCGACAGGCCCGGCCTACGAGCAGTACTTC.